Listed below are T cell receptor beta chains from one sample, sequenced in a study of cytomegalovirus exposure and HLA in healthy donors. Here immunoSEQ multiplex PCR was the method, and the copy in TCRdb shows in-frame clones only, minus some. Of fewer than 250,000 clones listed, around 73% were seen once; the top ten hold approximately 2%. Specimen: PBMCs. All receptors derive from a woman aged 25 to 39 in good health and CMV-seropositive. The CDR3 runs from the conserved cysteine through the conserved F or W. The D gene is left open where the match is weak. Size tells how often a clone was seen (once, few, many) or the class of an expanded clone, and some rows leave it out.

>TRBJ2-3|TRBD2|.|TRBV29-1
CSVAGDTDTQYF
TGCAGCGTAGCGGGGGACACAGATACGCAGTATTTT
>TRBJ1-2|TRBD1|.|TRBV6-6
CASSVGGTRANYGYTF
TGTGCCAGCAGTGTAGGGGGCACACGAGCTAACTATGGCTACACCTTC
>TRBJ1-2|.|few|TRBV28
CASRVGGGYGYTF
TGTGCCAGCAGGGTCGGGGGGGGCTATGGCTACACCTTC
>TRBJ2-1|TRBD2|.|TRBV29-1
CSVEGLIYAGRRGSYNEQFF
TGCAGCGTTGAAGGGTTAATATATGCCGGGAGGAGGGGCTCCTACAATGAGCAGTTCTTC
>TRBJ2-1|TRBD1|.|TRBV5-1
CASSSRDRGNEQFF
TGCGCCAGCAGTTCCCGGGACAGGGGGAATGAGCAGTTCTTC
>TRBJ1-2|TRBD1|.|TRBV7-2
CASSLLGQGAYGYTF
TGTGCCAGCAGCTTACTAGGCCAGGGGGCCTATGGCTACACCTTC
>TRBJ2-7|.|once|TRBV7-2
CASSLNMAGVSYEQYF
TGTGCCAGCAGCTTAAATATGGCGGGTGTCTCCTACGAGCAGTACTTC
>TRBJ1-2|TRBD1|.|TRBV28
CASSFVGGLGQGVFGYTF
TGTGCCAGCAGTTTTGTAGGTGGTCTGGGACAGGGGGTATTTGGCTACACCTTC
>TRBJ2-7|.|.|TRBV2
CASSGTPGEQYF
TGTGCCAGCTCCGGAACCCCGGGGGAGCAGTACTTC
>TRBJ2-1|TRBD2|.|TRBV4-1
CASSQDQTSGGRRMLYEQFF
TGCGCCAGCAGCCAAGATCAAACTAGCGGGGGACGAAGGATGTTATACGAGCAGTTCTTC
>TRBJ1-1|.|few|TRBV27
CASSLNRVSEAFF
TGTGCCAGCAGTTTAAACAGGGTGAGTGAAGCTTTCTTT
>TRBJ2-7|.|.|TRBV6-1
CASSEFVGQYF
TGTGCCAGCAGTGAATTTGTCGGGCAGTACTTC
>TRBJ2-5|.|.|TRBV14
CASSQVSRETQYF
TGTGCCAGCAGCCAAGTCAGTCGAGAGACCCAGTACTTC
>TRBJ1-2|TRBD1|few|TRBV6-1
CASRAGGSQGYTF
TGTGCCAGCAGGGCAGGGGGTTCCCAGGGCTACACCTTC
>TRBJ2-1|.|once|TRBV29-1
CSVGYRVPYNEQFF
TGCAGCGTAGGATACAGGGTTCCCTACAATGAGCAGTTCTTC
>TRBJ1-4|.|.|TRBV30
CAWSGRAVRGEKLFF
TGTGCCTGGAGTGGTCGGGCGGTTCGGGGGGAAAAACTGTTTTTT
>TRBJ2-7|TRBD1|.|TRBV9
CASSVGTGLFYEQYF
TGTGCCAGCAGCGTAGGGACAGGGCTTTTCTACGAGCAGTACTTC
>TRBJ2-7|TRBD2|.|TRBV10-1
CASNSETSGSFPRYEQYF
TGCGCCAGCAACTCGGAGACTAGCGGGAGTTTCCCACGCTACGAGCAGTACTTC
>TRBJ1-1|TRBD1|.|TRBV12-5
CASGPGTGNAAEAFF
TGTGCTAGTGGACCCGGGACAGGGAATGCGGCTGAAGCTTTCTTT
>TRBJ2-6|.|.|TRBV6-5
CASSYSRGSGANVLTF
TGTGCCAGCAGTTACTCGAGAGGCTCTGGGGCCAACGTCCTGACTTTC
>TRBJ1-1|.|few|TRBV28
CASSFGVRNTEAFF
TGTGCCAGCAGTTTCGGGGTTAGGAACACTGAAGCTTTCTTT
>TRBJ2-3|TRBD2|.|TRBV7-9
CASSGLAGTDTQYF
TGTGCCAGCAGCGGACTAGCGGGCACAGATACGCAGTATTTT
>TRBJ2-5|.|.|TRBV5-4
CANGAGTPTWNGETQYF
TGTGCCAACGGGGCCGGGACACCGACGTGGAATGGGGAGACCCAGTACTTC
>TRBJ1-6|.|few|TRBV5-1
CASSLTGNNSPLHF
TGCGCCAGCAGCTTGACGGGTAATAATTCACCCCTCCACTTT
>TRBJ2-6|.|.|TRBV6-1
CASLFGSSGANVLTF
TGTGCCAGCTTGTTCGGGAGCTCTGGGGCCAACGTCCTGACTTTC
>TRBJ1-2|.|.|TRBV14
CASSQVRVDYGYTF
TGTGCCAGCAGCCAAGTCAGGGTAGACTATGGCTACACCTTC
>TRBJ2-2|TRBD1|few|TRBV7-9
CASSRGPGQTNTGELFF
TGTGCCAGCAGCCGAGGCCCGGGACAGACGAACACCGGGGAGCTGTTTTTT
>TRBJ2-5|.|.|TRBV5-6
CASSPARYQETQYF
TGTGCCAGCAGCCCCGCCCGGTACCAAGAGACCCAGTACTTC
>TRBJ2-4|TRBD2|.|TRBV6-1
CASSVMGLAEDKAKNIQYF
TGTGCCAGCAGTGTAATGGGACTAGCGGAAGATAAAGCCAAAAACATTCAGTACTTC
>TRBJ1-2|.|.|TRBV28
CASSVQGLNNYGYTF
TGTGCCAGCAGTGTTCAGGGGTTAAATAACTATGGCTACACCTTC
>TRBJ1-2|.|.|TRBV30
CAWSGTVENYGYTF
TGTGCCTGGAGTGGGACAGTGGAGAACTATGGCTACACCTTC
>TRBJ2-7|.|.|TRBV6-5
CASSLALGYEQYF
TGTGCCAGCAGCCTAGCGCTCGGGTACGAGCAGTACTTC
>TRBJ2-7|.|.|TRBV28
CASSSIMLRTPTYEQYF
TGTGCCAGCAGTTCAATTATGCTCAGGACACCCACCTACGAGCAGTACTTC
>TRBJ1-1|.|.|TRBV6-1
CASSEEEGQGDTEAFF
TGTGCCAGCAGTGAAGAGGAGGGGCAGGGTGACACTGAAGCTTTCTTT
>TRBJ2-3|.|once|TRBV27
CASSSLRVTDTQYF
TGTGCCAGCAGTTCCCTTCGGGTCACAGATACGCAGTATTTT
>TRBJ1-6|TRBD1|.|TRBV18
CASSRDRGNSPLHF
TGTGCCAGCTCACGGGACAGGGGTAATTCACCCCTCCACTTT
>TRBJ2-1|TRBD2|.|TRBV7-8
CASSQASGSVYNEQFF
TGTGCCAGCAGCCAGGCTAGCGGGAGTGTATACAATGAGCAGTTCTTC
>TRBJ2-7|.|.|TRBV7-9
CASSLSRHGTYEQYF
TGTGCCAGCAGCTTATCCCGACATGGGACTTACGAGCAGTACTTC
>TRBJ1-5|TRBD1|.|TRBV6-5
CASSYSGTGDQPQHF
TGTGCCAGCAGTTACTCGGGGACAGGGGATCAGCCCCAGCATTTT
>TRBJ2-2|.|.|TRBV30
CAWSVLPGSGELFF
TGTGCCTGGAGTGTGCTCCCAGGCTCCGGGGAGCTGTTTTTT
>TRBJ2-7|TRBD1|.|TRBV7-2
CASTPGQGSYEQYF
TGTGCCAGCACCCCGGGACAGGGATCCTACGAGCAGTACTTC
>TRBJ2-2|.|.|TRBV5-6
CASSLVRGRFTGELFF
TGTGCCAGCAGCTTGGTGCGGGGCCGCTTCACCGGGGAGCTGTTTTTT
>TRBJ2-5|TRBD2|.|TRBV5-4
CASSLVLAGGETQYF
TGTGCCAGCAGCTTGGTGTTAGCGGGGGGAGAGACCCAGTACTTC
>TRBJ2-3|.|.|TRBV9
CASSVDIGTQYF
TGTGCCAGCAGCGTAGATATCGGTACGCAGTATTTT
>TRBJ1-4|.|.|TRBV2
CASSPGRGTNEKLFF
TGTGCCAGCAGCCCGGGGAGGGGAACTAATGAAAAACTGTTTTTT
>TRBJ1-5|.|few|TRBV1
CTSSRQLNQPQHF
TGCACCAGCAGCCGACAGCTCAATCAGCCCCAGCATTTT
>TRBJ2-1|.|.|TRBV5-1
CASSLVPSSGRGKNEQFF
TGCGCCAGCAGCTTGGTCCCCAGTTCCGGACGGGGGAAGAATGAGCAGTTCTTC
>TRBJ2-1|TRBD2|.|TRBV7-2
CASSSRTSGIRARDNEQFF
TGTGCCAGCAGCTCTAGGACTAGCGGGATAAGAGCAAGAGACAATGAGCAGTTCTTC
>TRBJ1-1|.|.|TRBV28
CASSLTDRPPAFF
TGTGCCAGCAGTTTAACGGACAGACCACCCGCTTTCTTT